Below, 26 T cell receptor beta chains from the same sample are listed, as sequenced in a study of Ad26.COV2.S vaccination and SARS-CoV-2 variants. Treatment here: 15 to 20 received Ad26.COV2.S at low or high dose, single or two shots; 5 received placebo; per-sample allocation not given. Sampling took place 63 days after the first vaccine or placebo injection. TCRdb's table, derived via immunoSEQ multiplex PCR, lists solely in-frame clones and lacks some. The sample consists of some 500,000 clones, about 91% of them appearing once. The specimen comprised peripheral blood, sampled in a trial of Ad26.COV2.S vaccine versus placebo. Receptor source: a person between 18 and 59 years old who received the Ad26.COV2.S COVID-19 vaccine or a placebo.

This chain connects TRBV27 to TRBJ1-1, with D possibly TRBD1 on 5 matching bases. Trimming removed 2 bases at V and 1 base at J, with 8 bases between. The CDR3 runs 14 residues. From germline, CDR1 is MNHEY and CDR2 SMNVEV (reference sequence). CDR3 sequence (DNA): TGTGCCAGCAGTTTAAACAGGAGGAACACTGAAGCTTTCTTT. This gives the protein CASSLNRRNTEAFF.

V gene TRBV10-3 combines with J gene TRBJ1-2; D remains unclear. The CDR3 runs to 14 residues. Germline values: CDR1 ENHRY, CDR2 SYGVKD. V lost 2 bases and J 3 bases, leaving 10 bases between the germline ends. CDR3: CAISEMYADYGYTF. CDR3 DNA: TGTGCCATCAGTGAGATGTATGCGGACTATGGCTACACCTTC.

The chain carries TRBV7-2 and TRBJ2-1, with 11 bases matching TRBD2. V was clipped by 3 bases and J by 9 bases; unmatched bases: 4. The germline V gene has CDR1 SGHTA and CDR2 FQGNSA. The CDR3 is 14 residues long. This chain's CDR3 is CASSLRLAGGEQFF. Written as DNA, the CDR3 is TGTGCCAGCAGCTTGAGGCTAGCGGGAGGTGAGCAGTTCTTC.

The rearrangement uses TRBV3-1 (or the pseudogene TRBV3-2) and TRBJ1-4, with TRBD1 matching over 9 bases. CDR1 LGHDT and CDR2 YNNKEL come from the germline V gene (reference sequence). This CDR3 comprises 14 residues. V dropped 3 bases and J dropped 5; count of bases not matched to a gene: 1. The CDR3 is CASSHGTGNEKLFF. In DNA form, the CDR3 reads TGTGCCAGCAGCCACGGGACAGGGAATGAAAAACTGTTTTTT.

J is TRBJ2-1 and V is TRBV27; D uncertain. CDR1 is MNHEY and CDR2 is SMNVEV in the germline V gene (reference sequence). The V end was cut by 7 bases, the J end by 4 bases, with 5 bases between. This CDR3 region has 11 residues. CDR3 sequence reads: CASKVYNEQFF. CDR3 in DNA: TGTGCCAGCAAAGTTTACAATGAGCAGTTCTTC.

The chain is built from TRBV5-1 and TRBJ1-1; maybe TRBD1 (6 bases). Trimming left V 4 bases short and J 0 bases short, with 19 bases between. The germline V gene encodes CDR1 SGHRS and CDR2 YFSETQ. CDR3 length equals 17 residues. DNA for the CDR3: TGCGCCAGCAGCCCGCGTATGGGGGCCAACCTGAACACTGAAGCTTTCTTT. Amino acid sequence: CASSPRMGANLNTEAFF.

CDR3 region: CASSPLAGYTDTQYF. CDR3 bases: TGCGCCAGCAGCCCACTAGCGGGGTACACAGATACGCAGTATTTT. V usage is TRBV5-1 and J usage is TRBJ2-3; the match to TRBD2 covers 10 bases. The CDR3 runs 15 residues. Germline V gene sequence: CDR1 SGHRS, CDR2 YFSETQ. The V segment lost 4 bases and the J segment 2 bases; nucleotides outside the gene matches: 4. Variable domain in full (rest from reference TRBV5-1 and TRBJ2-3): KAGVTQTPRYLIKTRGQQVTLSCSPISGHRSVSWYQQTPGQGLQFLFEYFSETQRNKGNFPGRFSGRQFSNSRSEMNVSTLELGDSALYLCASSPLAGYTDTQYFGPGTRLTVL.

This sequence joins TRBV6-2 or TRBV6-3 and TRBJ1-1; possible D gene TRBD1, 6 bases. Germline CDR1 MNHEY, CDR2 SVGEGT. This CDR3 comprises 12 residues. V shed 6 bases and J shed 6 bases, with 11 bases lying between them. The CDR3 sequence: CASSLQGPEAFF. The CDR3, as DNA: TGTGCCAGCAGCCTGCAGGGGCCTGAAGCTTTCTTT.

The chain is built from TRBV20-1 and TRBJ2-7; tentative D call: TRBD2 (7 bases). With 3 bases removed from V and 4 bases from J, the gap between germline ends came to 16 bases. This CDR3 is built from 14 residues. From germline, CDR1 is DFQATT and CDR2 SNEGSKA (reference sequence). CDR3 nucleotide sequence: TGCAGTGCTAGTCCGCGGGGGCCTCAGTACGAGCAGTACTTC. Amino acids: CSASPRGPQYEQYF.

The V call is TRBV10-3, the J call TRBJ1-6, with D maybe TRBD1 (6 bases). CDR1 ENHRY and CDR2 SYGVKD come from the germline V gene. Trimming stripped 4 bases from V and 8 bases from J, with 12 bases between. This CDR3 spans 14 amino acids. The CDR3 bases are TGTGCCATCAGTGTACAACAGGGTCATTCACCCCTCCACTTT. This sequence encodes CAISVQQGHSPLHF.

The J gene is TRBJ2-5, the V gene TRBV9; 11 nucleotides align to TRBD2. V lost 2 bases and J lost 8; bases outside the gene matches: 8. The germline gives CDR1 SGDLS, CDR2 YYNGEE. The CDR3 has 15 amino acids. The CDR3 nucleotides are TGTGCCAGCAGCGTCTTAGCGGGGGGGGTTGGAACCCAGTACTTC. Translated, it gives CASSVLAGGVGTQYF.

This chain links TRBV19 with TRBJ1-5, with 9 bases lining up with TRBD1. CDR1 LNHDA and CDR2 SQIVND come from the germline V gene (reference sequence). This CDR3 is built from 15 residues. V dropped 6 bases and J dropped 5; count of bases not matched to a gene: 8. This chain's CDR3 is CASRQTGGGHQPQHF. The CDR3 DNA reads as TGTGCCAGTAGACAGACAGGGGGGGGCCATCAGCCCCAGCATTTT. The full variable domain, its missing parts supplied by reference TRBV19 and TRBJ1-5, is DGGITQSPKYLFRKEGQNVTLSCEQNLNHDAMYWYRQDPGQGLRLIYYSQIVNDFQKGDIAEGYSVSREKKESFPLTVTSAQKNPTAFYLCASRQTGGGHQPQHFGDGTRLSIL.

The CDR3 DNA reads as TGCGCCAGCAGCTTGGAGACAGGGGTGGGTCAGCCCCAGCATTTT. As protein: CASSLETGVGQPQHF. J is TRBJ1-5 and V is TRBV5-1, with 8 bases matching TRBD1. The CDR3 is 15 residues long. The germline CDR1 and CDR2 sequences are SGHRS and YFSETQ. J gave up 6 bases and V 0 bases, and 5 bases lay outside the gene matches.

V usage is TRBV10-3 and J usage is TRBJ1-5; D possibly corresponds to TRBD1 (6 bases). V lost 2 bases and J lost 6, with 14 bases in between. The CDR3 has 15 amino acids. Germline-derived CDR1 and CDR2 are ENHRY and SYGVKD. The DNA of the CDR3 is TGTGCCATCAGTGAGCGACAGGACGGGGGTCAGCCCCAGCATTTT. Translated, it gives CAISERQDGGQPQHF.

DNA for the CDR3: TGTGCCAGCAATCCCCGGGGTCATTCACCCCTCCACTTT. Amino acid sequence: CASNPRGHSPLHF. The chain carries TRBV2 and TRBJ1-6; D unresolved. Trimming removed 7 bases at V and 8 bases at J, with 12 bases between. This CDR3 has 13 amino acids. Looked up from germline, CDR1 is SNHLY and CDR2 is FYNNEI.

The CDR3 reads CASGDGSSYEQYF. The CDR3 DNA follows: TGTGCCAGTGGGGACGGGAGCTCCTACGAGCAGTACTTC. The rearrangement links TRBV19 to TRBJ2-7; a possible D gene is TRBD2 (6 bases). This CDR3 comprises 13 residues. Looked up from germline, CDR1 is LNHDA and CDR2 is SQIVND (reference sequence). Between the trimmed V and J ends, which lost 8 bases and 0 bases, there was a span of 11 bases.

On this clone itself: Germline is not matched at one junction end, which may reflect a read error. The chain combines TRBV25-1 with TRBJ2-3; the match to TRBD2 covers 16 bases. The CDR3 is made up of 15 amino acids. Germline V gene lookup returns CDR1 MGHDK and CDR2 SYGVNS. In DNA, the CDR3 is TGTGCCAGCGGGACTAGCGGGGGGGGCACCGATACGCAGTATTTT. Translating it yields CASGTSGGGTDTQYF.

This chain connects TRBV5-6 to TRBJ2-7; TRBD1 matches 7 bases. Germline V gene data show CDR1 as SGHDT and CDR2 as YYEEEE. CDR3 length: 16 amino acids. J gave up 3 bases and V 4 bases, and 13 bases lay outside the gene matches. Here the CDR3 DNA reads TGTGCCAGCAGCCGAAGGGACAGTAGCAGACACTACGAGCAGTACTTC. Its protein product is CASSRRDSSRHYEQYF.

The gene calls are TRBV2 and TRBJ2-7; 8 bases are a match to TRBD1. The CDR3 is 13 amino acids. Unmatched junction bases numbered 6, after V lost 6 bases and J lost 5 bases. CDR1 and CDR2 from the germline V gene are SNHLY and FYNNEI. The CDR3 region has the DNA TGTGCCAGCAGCAAGGACAGGGTCCACGAGCAGTACGTC. It specifies CASSKDRVHEQYV.

J is TRBJ1-5 and V is TRBV27, with D perhaps matching TRBD1 (5 bases). The CDR3 has 17 residues. Germline V gene data show CDR1 as MNHEY and CDR2 as SMNVEV (reference sequence). Trimming removed 1 base from V and 1 base from J, with 14 bases in between. For the CDR3, the DNA is TGTGCCAGCAGTTTATTAGGGACTCCCGGCAGCAATCAGCCCCAGCATTTT. It encodes CASSLLGTPGSNQPQHF.

The rearrangement joins TRBV7-2 to TRBJ1-5; no reliable D call. Germline V gene lookup returns CDR1 SGHTA and CDR2 FQGNSA. Trimming removed 3 bases from V and 3 bases from J, with 6 bases in between. There are 13 residues in the CDR3. CDR3 sequence reads: CASSFAFNQPQHF. The CDR3 coding sequence is TGTGCCAGCAGCTTCGCCTTCAATCAGCCCCAGCATTTT.

The chain combines TRBV5-6 with TRBJ2-1; 12 positions match TRBD1. V shed 1 base and J 8 bases; nucleotides not matched to a gene: 4. The CDR3 has 15 residues. Germline lookup yields CDR1 SGHDT and CDR2 YYEEEE. CDR3 bases: TGTGCCAGCAGCTTGCGGGACAGGGGGCGCCATGAGCAGTTCTTC. Residues: CASSLRDRGRHEQFF. Full variable domain (outside the CDR3, taken from reference TRBV5-6 and TRBJ2-1): DAGVTQSPTHLIKTRGQQVTLRCSPKSGHDTVSWYQQALGQGPQFIFQYYEEEERQRGNFPDRFSGHQFPNYSSELNVNALLLGDSALYLCASSLRDRGRHEQFFGPGTRLTVL.

As for this clone: The same CDR3 arises from other DNA sequences in this sample as well. The chain recombines TRBV7-9 with TRBJ1-5; D not certain. Germline-derived CDR1 and CDR2 are SEHNR and FQNEAQ (reference sequence). This CDR3 region has 13 residues. Trimming removed 1 base at V and 2 bases at J, with 3 bases between. The CDR3 DNA is TGTGCCAGCAGCTTAGATGGCAATCAGCCCCAGCATTTT. It encodes CASSLDGNQPQHF.

J is TRBJ2-3 and V is TRBV12-2; TRBD2, as called in the table, went unchecked against the DNA. TRBV12-2 is classified as a pseudogene. The CDR3 spans 18 residues. The CDR3 here is CASRLGYLGEGGTDTQYF. CDR3 nucleotide sequence: TGTGCAAGTCGCTTAGGATACCTCGGGGAGGGGGGCACAGATACGCAGTATTTT.

This clone was seen only once. The CDR3 reads CASSLRTVEGTEAFF. CDR3 DNA: TGTGCCAGCAGCCTAAGGACAGTTGAAGGCACTGAAGCTTTCTTT. The V and J genes are TRBV2 and TRBJ1-1, with a weak D call TRBD1 (6 bases). CDR3 length: 15 amino acids. Germline values: CDR1 SNHLY, CDR2 FYNNEI. Trimming left V 6 bases short and J 4 bases short, with 18 bases between.

The chain has TRBV7-2 and TRBJ1-2; 10 positions agree with TRBD1. The trim removed 2 bases at V and 6 bases at J, leaving 15 bases unmatched. There are 18 residues in the CDR3. Germline V gene lookup returns CDR1 SGHTA and CDR2 FQGNSA. The CDR3 loop is CASSLNSPRTGGKNGYTF. In DNA form, the CDR3 reads TGTGCCAGCAGCTTAAATTCTCCGCGGACAGGGGGTAAAAATGGCTACACCTTC.